The 7 T cell receptor beta chains below all came from one sample that was sequenced in a study of type 1 regulatory T cells (dated by TCRdb to about 2021). Sequenced on an Illumina MiSeq. TCRdb applied fastp at Q25 and MiXCR to the public reads, then kept only in-frame beta chains. Every entry covers one CDR3 protein and lists the most common genes and DNA from its rows. The sample table records approximately 77,000 distinct CDR3 sequences; around 20% of these occur just once. Of the sample, 7.5% to 8.5% falls within the top ten clones. Here is what the overall study found, with its caveats: Compared with non-Tr1 cells, Tr1 cells had a narrower TCR repertoire, and the study took this difference to reflect clonal expansion driven by alloantigen.

Their antigen targets remain unknown. Input material: cultured type 1 regulatory T (Tr1) cells, either the whole culture or a sorted fraction (not recorded which). This specimen's cell subset or site label, interpreted: type 1 regulatory T cells sorted from the T-allo10 product. These receptors all come from a human donor in good health.

The chain combines TRBV5-1 with TRBJ1-2; D is undetermined. The CDR3 spans 14 residues. Germline V gene sequence: CDR1 SGHRS, CDR2 YFSETQ. Trimming removed 0 bases at V and 6 bases at J, with 12 bases between. CDR3 in DNA: TGCGCCAGCAGCTTGGCCGCGGTTATCGATGGCTACACCTTC. This sequence encodes CASSLAAVIDGYTF.

The chain recombines TRBV18 with TRBJ2-1; 9 bases line up with TRBD2. This CDR3 comprises 16 residues. Trimming took 0 bases from V and 6 from J; bases not matched to a gene: 6. Germline CDR1 is KGHSH and CDR2 is LQKENI. The CDR3 sequence: CASSPPSSGIGNEQFF. The CDR3 DNA reads TGTGCCAGCTCACCACCGTCTAGCGGGATTGGCAATGAGCAGTTCTTC. The full variable domain, rest sourced from reference TRBV18 and TRBJ2-1, is NAGVMQNPRHLVRRRGQEARLRCSPMKGHSHVYWYRQLPEEGLKFMVYLQKENIIDESGMPKERFSAEFPKEGPSILRIQQVVRGDSAAYFCASSPPSSGIGNEQFFGPGTRLTVL.

This clonotype was counted a few times. The gene calls are TRBV6-1 and TRBJ2-3; no reliable D call. V was shortened by 1 base and J by 5 bases, with 10 bases between the two germline ends. This CDR3 has 14 amino acids. Germline CDR1 is MNHNS and CDR2 is SASEGT. The CDR3 region is CASSEGTVVDTQYF. In DNA form, the CDR3 reads TGTGCCAGCAGTGAAGGGACCGTCGTAGATACGCAGTATTTT.

The chain couples TRBV5-1 to TRBJ2-7; weak D call: TRBD1 (5 bases). V lost 0 bases and J lost 2, with 9 bases in between. The CDR3 totals 14 residues. Germline lookup yields CDR1 SGHRS and CDR2 YFSETQ. The CDR3 DNA reads as TGCGCCAGCAGCTTGGATCAGGGTACCTACGAGCAGTACTTC. Translating it yields CASSLDQGTYEQYF.

This clonotype came up many times. The chain carries TRBV20-1 and TRBJ2-1; TRBD2 aligns across 16 bases. Trimming at V came to 1 base and at J to 0 bases, leaving 9 bases not matched to a gene. From germline, CDR1 is DFQATT and CDR2 SNEGSKA (reference sequence). The CDR3 is 20 amino acids. DNA for the CDR3: TGCAGTGCTAGAGGGGGACTAGCGGGAGGGCACTCGAGCTCCTACAATGAGCAGTTCTTC. Protein product: CSARGGLAGGHSSSYNEQFF.

This clonotype was seen repeatedly, ten times or more. The J gene is TRBJ2-7, the V gene TRBV5-1; 7 bases align to TRBD2. CDR1 SGHRS and CDR2 YFSETQ come from the germline V gene. J lost 4 bases, V lost 0 bases, and 4 bases had no gene match. The CDR3 is 14 amino acids. In nucleotides, the CDR3 is TGCGCCAGCAGCTTGGATGGGCGGGGGTACGAGCAGTACTTC. Translation: CASSLDGRGYEQYF.

This clonotype came up a few times. This chain connects TRBV5-1 to TRBJ2-3; D remains unclear. Germline V gene sequence: CDR1 SGHRS, CDR2 YFSETQ. CDR3 length: 15 amino acids. V was shortened by 0 bases and J by 4 bases, with 12 bases between the two germline ends. Here the CDR3 DNA reads TGCGCCAGCAGCTTGGGGCCAAGTAGGGCAGATACGCAGTATTTT. Translation gives CASSLGPSRADTQYF.